The 6 T cell receptor beta chains given below trace back to one sample, sequenced in a study of cytomegalovirus exposure and HLA in healthy donors. Clones were read by immunoSEQ multiplex PCR, and TCRdb kept only the in-frame ones, dropping some. The sample yields under 250,000 clones, 70% to 90% seen once. Sequencing input: PBMCs. These receptors were obtained from a woman between 18 and 29 years old in good health and CMV-seronegative.

The chain combines TRBV5-1 with TRBJ2-3; possible D gene TRBD2, 5 bases. Germline CDR1 reads SGHRS; CDR2 reads YFSETQ. There are 14 residues in the CDR3. The V end lost 5 bases, the J end lost 0 bases, and 10 bases lay between the germline ends. The CDR3 region is CASSRLPSTDTQYF. CDR3 bases: TGCGCCAGCAGTAGACTACCTAGCACAGATACGCAGTATTTT.

CDR3 coding DNA: TGTGCCAGCAGCTTGGGGAGCGGGAGGGGGAGCACAGATACGCAGTATTTT. Protein product: CASSLGSGRGSTDTQYF. The rearrangement links TRBV5-4 to TRBJ2-3; 10 nucleotides line up with TRBD2. The germline V gene has CDR1 SGHNT and CDR2 YYREEE (reference sequence). The V and J ends lost 0 bases and 0 bases, in that order; junction bases with no gene match: 4. This CDR3 has 17 residues.

This chain uses TRBV5-8 with TRBJ2-1; D may be TRBD1 (5 bases). The CDR3 totals 15 residues. Trimming took 2 bases from V and 4 from J, leaving 13 bases between them. CDR1 and CDR2 from the germline V gene are SGHTS and YDEGEE. The CDR3 loop reads CASSFLKGPYNEQFF. CDR3 bases: TGTGCCAGCAGCTTTTTAAAGGGGCCATACAATGAGCAGTTCTTC.

CDR3 nucleotides: TGTGCCTGGAGGGATAGCGGGGGGTCCTACAATGAGCAGTTCTTC. The encoded protein is CAWRDSGGSYNEQFF. The chain is built from TRBV30 and TRBJ2-1, with 10 positions matching TRBD2. The ends lost 3 bases at V and 1 base at J; junction bases unmatched: 3. Germline assignment: CDR1 GTSNPN and CDR2 SVGIG (reference sequence). The CDR3 totals 15 residues.

A few counts support this clone. V and J are TRBV13 and TRBJ1-2; D is unclear. The ends were cut back, 0 bases at V and 4 bases at J, with 9 bases in the middle. The CDR3 sequence is 14 residues long. Germline V gene sequence: CDR1 PRHDT, CDR2 FYEKMQ (reference sequence). CDR3 in amino acids: CASSLGGLVYGYTF. Written as DNA, the CDR3 is TGTGCCAGCAGCTTAGGAGGGCTCGTCTATGGCTACACCTTC.

The chain carries TRBV13 and TRBJ1-6; tentative D call: TRBD1 (6 bases). V shed 0 bases and J shed 13 bases, with 13 bases lying between them. This CDR3 contains 14 residues. Germline CDR1 is PRHDT and CDR2 is FYEKMQ (reference sequence). CDR3 DNA: TGTGCCAGCAGCTTAGGCGAGAACCAGGGGCCCCTCCACTTT. Protein product: CASSLGENQGPLHF.